The clone carrying this T cell receptor beta chain has only one observation. The authors' processing: Amplification of reference gene primers provided the estimated nucleated cell counts. Only in-frame clones appear in the TCRdb table, and some are missing; sequencing was by immunoSEQ multiplex PCR. That table gives V, J and clone size, and the DNA gave D and trimming. The sample lists about 140,000 clones, 65% to 85% occurring once. CDR3 length: 12 amino acids. Germline assignment: CDR1 LNHDA and CDR2 SQIVND (reference sequence). V dropped 6 bases and J dropped 7 bases, with 10 bases sitting between them. This entry comes from a study of blood T cell repertoires in COVID-19. Study information: Samples came from the United States, Italy and Spain, spanning acute and convalescent COVID-19. T cells, B-cell-depleted T cells, or PBMCs provided the cDNA or gDNA that served as material.

This sequence originates from a woman aged 60-70 years with acute or convalescent COVID-19. The chain uses TRBV19 and TRBJ1-5; possibly TRBD1 for D (6 bases). Sequenced material: peripheral blood. CDR3 sequence reads: CASSNRDQPQHF. CDR3 DNA sequence: TGTGCCAGTAGCAACAGGGACCAGCCCCAGCATTTT.